The rows below give T cell receptor beta chains drawn from one sample of a study of blood T cell repertoires in COVID-19. Method: immunoSEQ multiplex PCR; TCRdb's copy keeps in-frame clones and lacks some. Of more than 200,000 clones in the sample, more than 75% were seen once. The specimen was peripheral blood. Every receptor here comes from a woman of 80 years or more with COVID-19, enrolled during active disease. The CDR3 runs from the conserved cysteine through the conserved F or W. Each record gives: J gene, V gene, clone size, D gene, CDR3 length, CDR3 protein, CDR3 DNA. A D gene is named only where the DNA matches it firmly. Some rows mark clone size as missing; the rest say once, few, many or name a class of expanded clone.

>TRBJ2-1|TRBV11-2|-|-|14
CASSLVAGSNEQFF
TGTGCCAGCAGCTTAGTCGCAGGGTCAAATGAGCAGTTCTTC
>TRBJ2-1|TRBV10-3|once|TRBD2|15
CAISTLAGGYNEQFF
TGTGCCATCAGCACCCTAGCGGGAGGGTACAATGAGCAGTTCTTC
>TRBJ1-1|TRBV21-1|-|-|17
CASSKVRGTSPGTEAFF
TGTGCCAGCAGCAAAGTGAGGGGGACATCGCCCGGCACTGAAGCTTTCTTT
>TRBJ2-1|TRBV11-3|-|-|15
CASSPGGALFNEQFF
TGTGCCAGCAGCCCTGGGGGGGCCCTATTTAATGAGCAGTTCTTC
>TRBJ1-2|TRBV6-5|-|-|13
CASSPYGGDGYTF
TGTGCCAGCAGTCCCTACGGGGGTGATGGCTACACCTTC
>TRBJ1-3|TRBV6-5|-|-|15
CASSYSSQGGNTIYF
TGTGCCAGCAGTTACTCGAGCCAGGGTGGAAACACCATATATTTT
>TRBJ2-1|TRBV20-1|-|TRBD2|16
CSASNPRKREGREQFF
TGCAGTGCTAGTAATCCTCGGAAGCGGGAGGGCCGTGAGCAGTTCTTC
>TRBJ1-2|TRBV28|-|-|13
CASSIQGNYGYTF
TGTGCCAGCAGTATACAGGGCAACTATGGCTACACCTTC
>TRBJ1-2|TRBV18|-|TRBD1|15
CASSPSAGGSYGYTF
TGTGCCAGCTCCCCTTCGGCAGGGGGCAGCTACGGCTACACCTTC
>TRBJ1-1|TRBV6-5|few|-|12
CASSPGNTEAFF
TGTGCCAGCAGTCCGGGGAACACTGAAGCTTTCTTT
>TRBJ2-5|TRBV30|-|-|13
CAWSITGRETQYF
TGTGCCTGGAGTATAACAGGGCGAGAGACCCAGTACTTC
>TRBJ1-1|TRBV19|many|TRBD1|15
CASTLQGTRGTEAFF
TGTGCCAGCACCCTACAGGGGACTAGAGGCACTGAAGCTTTCTTT
>TRBJ1-1|TRBV5-8|-|-|14
CASSPGPRIPEAFF
TGTGCCAGCAGCCCCGGTCCCAGGATCCCTGAAGCTTTCTTT
>TRBJ2-3|TRBV7-2|once|TRBD2|13
CAIRRAGEDTQYF
TGTGCCATCCGGCGGGCGGGAGAAGATACGCAGTATTTT
>TRBJ2-1|TRBV7-3|-|-|13
CASSLLASAEQFF
TGTGCCAGCAGCTTATTAGCTAGCGCGGAGCAGTTCTTC
>TRBJ1-6|TRBV28|-|-|14
CASSERVPNSPLHF
TGTGCCAGCAGTGAGAGGGTTCCTAATTCACCCCTCCACTTT
>TRBJ1-1|TRBV5-1|-|-|13
CASSQGGDTEAFF
TGCGCCTCGTCTCAGGGAGGAGATACTGAAGCTTTCTTT
>TRBJ2-1|TRBV5-5|-|-|15
CASSPGLEGPNEQFF
TGTGCCAGCAGCCCCGGGTTAGAAGGTCCCAATGAGCAGTTCTTC
>TRBJ1-2|TRBV24-1|-|-|13
CATSDSLMEGYTF
TGTGCCACCAGTGATTCCCTGATGGAGGGCTACACCTTC
>TRBJ1-2|TRBV6-5|-|-|14
CASSYLGRKGGYTF
TGTGCCAGCAGTTACCTGGGCAGGAAAGGTGGCTACACCTTC
>TRBJ1-1|TRBV29-1|-|TRBD1|12
CSVYDRGTEAFF
TGCAGCGTCTACGACAGGGGGACTGAAGCTTTCTTT
>TRBJ1-2|TRBV3-1/TRBV3-2|-|-|15
CASSQDARVVAGYTF
TGTGCCAGCAGCCAAGATGCCAGGGTGGTCGCTGGCTACACCTTC
>TRBJ2-5|TRBV24-1|-|-|16
CATSGVVGKTQETQYF
TGTGCCACCTCAGGGGTGGTCGGGAAGACCCAAGAGACCCAGTACTTC
>TRBJ2-7|TRBV3-1/TRBV3-2|-|TRBD1|14
CASSQGWDRSKQYF
TGTGCCAGCAGCCAAGGATGGGACAGGTCCAAGCAGTACTTC
>TRBJ1-1|TRBV29-1|-|TRBD1|11
CSVSRTGGAFF
TGCAGCGTCTCCCGGACAGGGGGAGCTTTCTTT
>TRBJ1-1|TRBV6-2/TRBV6-3|-|-|11
CASSYDREAFF
TGTGCCAGCAGTTACGACAGGGAAGCTTTCTTT
>TRBJ2-6|TRBV5-4|-|-|17
CASSFSLARSGANVLTF
TGTGCCAGCAGCTTCTCCTTAGCTAGGTCTGGGGCCAACGTCCTGACTTTC
>TRBJ1-2|TRBV5-6|-|-|14
CASSLRQGIIRYTF
TGTGCCAGCAGCTTGAGGCAGGGGATTATACGCTACACCTTC
>TRBJ2-1|TRBV24-1|-|-|15
CATSEYGVSNAEQFF
TGTGCCACCAGTGAGTACGGGGTCTCCAACGCTGAGCAGTTCTTC
>TRBJ2-5|TRBV19|-|-|14
CASSPGWVQETQYF
TGTGCCAGTAGTCCGGGGTGGGTTCAAGAGACCCAGTACTTC
>TRBJ1-1|TRBV7-3|-|-|13
CASSLRRDTEAFF
TGTGCCAGCAGCTTAAGGAGGGACACTGAAGCTTTCTTT
>TRBJ1-4|TRBV30|-|TRBD1|13
CAWSLGQSEKLFF
TGTGCCTGGAGTCTGGGACAGAGTGAAAAACTGTTTTTT
>TRBJ1-3|TRBV5-5|-|TRBD1|16
CASSFFGQGMGNTIYF
TGTGCCAGCAGCTTTTTCGGACAGGGGATGGGAAACACCATATATTTT
>TRBJ1-2|TRBV11-2|-|-|14
CASSFRGNLYGYTF
TGTGCCAGCAGCTTCCGGGGGAACCTCTATGGCTACACCTTC
>TRBJ2-1|TRBV7-9|-|-|15
CASSATGLPSYEQFF
TGTGCCAGCAGCGCTACGGGACTCCCTAGCTATGAGCAGTTCTTC
>TRBJ2-1|TRBV9|-|-|15
CASSVLGATGNEQFF
TGTGCCAGCAGCGTTCTGGGGGCAACGGGGAATGAGCAGTTCTTC
>TRBJ1-5|TRBV3-1/TRBV3-2|once|-|14
CASSQGVGNQPQHF
TGTGCCAGCAGCCAAGGAGTAGGCAATCAGCCCCAGCATTTT
>TRBJ1-1|TRBV9|-|-|16
CASSVDRFGGNTEAFF
TGTGCCAGCAGCGTAGATAGGTTCGGAGGGAACACTGAAGCTTTCTTT
>TRBJ1-3|TRBV5-1|-|-|14
CASSGGSSGNTIYF
TGCGCCAGCAGCGGCGGCAGCTCTGGAAACACCATATATTTT
>TRBJ1-6|TRBV30|-|-|13
CAWSLSNRSPLHF
TGTGCCTGGAGCCTCTCGAATAGATCACCCCTCCACTTT
>TRBJ1-1|TRBV14|-|-|13
CASSRALDTEAFF
TGTGCCAGCAGCCGGGCGTTGGACACTGAAGCTTTCTTT
>TRBJ2-7|TRBV7-3|-|-|13
CASSLSGSYEQYF
TGTGCCAGCAGCTTAAGCGGATCTTACGAGCAGTACTTC
>TRBJ2-1|TRBV6-5|-|-|13
CASTSYGGPEQFF
TGTGCCAGCACCTCTTACGGGGGACCAGAGCAGTTCTTC
>TRBJ2-7|TRBV6-5|-|TRBD1|15
CASSSHRGTSYEQYF
TGTGCCAGCAGTTCTCACAGGGGGACTTCCTACGAGCAGTACTTC
>TRBJ1-6|TRBV6-5|-|TRBD1|13
CASIGQGHSPLHF
TGTGCCAGCATAGGACAGGGTCATTCACCCCTCCACTTT
>TRBJ2-3|TRBV19|-|-|13
CASSITLVDTQYF
TGTGCCAGTAGTATCACCTTAGTAGATACGCAGTATTTT
>TRBJ1-5|TRBV4-1|-|-|14
CASSQVGGGQPQHF
TGCGCCAGCAGCCAAGTAGGGGGAGGGCAGCCCCAGCATTTT
>TRBJ2-7|TRBV7-9|-|TRBD2|14
CASSEQTSGNEQYF
TGTGCCAGCAGCGAACAGACTAGCGGGAACGAGCAGTACTTC
>TRBJ1-5|TRBV5-1|-|-|15
CASSLMGEGGQPQHF
TGCGCCAGCAGCTTGATGGGGGAGGGGGGTCAGCCCCAGCATTTT
>TRBJ2-1|TRBV5-4|-|TRBD1|15
CASSLFDRQGNEQFF
TGTGCCAGCAGCTTGTTCGATAGACAGGGGAATGAGCAGTTCTTC
>TRBJ1-5|TRBV15|-|-|15
CATSRAGGSNQPQHF
TGTGCCACCAGCAGAGCCGGAGGGAGCAATCAGCCCCAGCATTTT
>TRBJ1-3|TRBV2|few|-|13
CASSSDTGNTIYF
TGTGCCAGCAGCTCTGACACTGGAAACACCATATATTTT
>TRBJ1-6|TRBV6-5|-|-|14
CASSFAGGYSPLHF
TGTGCCAGCAGCTTCGCGGGAGGGTATTCACCCCTCCACTTT
>TRBJ1-1|TRBV6-5|-|TRBD1|13
CASNRGRNTEAFF
TGTGCCAGCAACAGGGGAAGGAACACTGAAGCTTTCTTT
>TRBJ2-7|TRBV5-6|-|TRBD1|14
CASSPRDRVGEQYF
TGTGCCAGCAGCCCGAGGGACAGGGTAGGCGAGCAGTACTTC
>TRBJ2-7|TRBV6-1|-|-|15
CASSLGGVTSYEQYF
TGTGCCAGCTCTCTCGGAGGGGTAACTAGCTACGAGCAGTACTTC
>TRBJ2-7|TRBV14|-|TRBD2|15
CASSQVGRAPNEQYF
TGTGCCAGCAGCCAAGTCGGGAGGGCCCCAAACGAGCAGTACTTC
>TRBJ2-3|TRBV3-1/TRBV3-2|-|TRBD2|12
CASSPGGDTQYF
TGTGCCAGCAGCCCGGGGGGAGATACGCAGTATTTT